This T cell receptor (beta chain) came from a study of T-cell reconstitution after alpha-beta-depleted transplantation in children (dated by TCRdb to 2016 to 2018). General notes on the study: Using TCR repertoire profiling, the study followed T-cell immune reconstitution in a quantitative way in children after TCRalphabeta/CD19-depleted allogeneic hematopoietic cell transplantation. The research as a whole found: The apparently early recovery of alphabetaT-cell counts about two months after transplant reportedly depended on only several hundred rapidly expanded clones that came from non-depleted graft cells. In some patients, the high TCRbeta diversity seen at day 60 was put down to recipient T cells and intrathymic progenitors that had survived conditioning. Hyperexpanded clone frequencies declined over subsequent months; after one year, T-cell counts and TCRbeta diversity were mostly attributed to newly produced T cells.

From the germline V gene, CDR1 is KGHSH and CDR2 is LQKENI. Germline trimming: 3 bases from V, 2 bases from J; junction bases outside gene matches: 14. The CDR3 runs 20 amino acids, cysteine and phenylalanine included. The CDR3 DNA has 60 bases and is translated from base 1. This sample's treatment or condition label indicates: allogeneic hematopoietic cell transplantation with graft depleted of TCRalphabeta T cells and CD19 B cells. The children who served as transplant recipients had been given grafts of TCRalphabeta/CD19-depleted allogeneic hematopoietic cells. The receptor library was made with PCR. Sequenced using an Illumina HiSeq 2500. TCR library preparation used molecular barcoding, with unique molecular identifiers applied to normalize quantification of the TCRbeta repertoire. In TCRdb, the public reads were trimmed at Q25 with fastp and aligned with MiXCR, with productive beta chains retained. Under each unique CDR3 protein, matching rows form one entry showing the most common genes and DNA. The sample contains approximately 30,000 distinct CDR3 sequences, roughly 6.3% of them found a single time. The ten largest account for approximately 7% of the sample.

This clonotype was found a few times. This clone's antigen is unknown. Base qualities are not recorded, but no much larger clone differs from it by a single base. The sample was PBMCs, mostly from graft donor cells, taken 180 days after TCRalphabeta/CD19-depleted stem cell transplant. This sequence was found in a male patient under 18 who had a stem cell transplant for acute myeloid leukemia, so the T cells may come from the graft donor. This chain joins TRBV18 to TRBJ2-3, and 13 junctional nucleotides match TRBD2. The CDR3 loop reads CASSPEPSILAGGHTDTQYF. The DNA sequence is TGTGCCAGCTCACCCGAACCCTCGATACTAGCGGGAGGGCACACAGATACGCAGTATTTT.